The TCR beta chain described here comes from a study of cytomegalovirus exposure and HLA in healthy donors. General study findings and limits: HLA allele associations emerged for roughly 17,000 TCR beta sequences in a later analysis, at 0.05 false discovery rate.

Use of 60 Vbeta and 13 Jbeta primers characterized the PCR. The method was immunoSEQ multiplex PCR; TCRdb's version includes in-frame clones alone and lacks a portion of them. The data contain 250,000 to 300,000 clones, about 83% of them seen just once; the ten biggest clones take up roughly 2%. A remark on this clone: Its antigen is not known.

V shed 5 bases and J shed 0 bases, with 11 bases lying between them. Germline V gene lookup returns CDR1 LNHDA and CDR2 SQIVND (reference sequence). The length of the CDR3 is 15 residues. Donors consisted of healthy bone marrow donors. The sample taken for sequencing was PBMCs. This clonotype originated in a woman aged 40 to 50 in good health and CMV-seropositive. The rearrangement links TRBV19 to TRBJ1-5, with D hard to call. The CDR3 bases are TGTGCCAGTAGTCGTTTAAGCTATAGCAATCAGCCCCAGCATTTT. Its translation is CASSRLSYSNQPQHF.